Listed below are T cell receptor beta chains from one sample, sequenced in a study of chemoradiotherapy in HPV16-positive cancers. Generated by immunoSEQ multiplex PCR, the TCRdb table keeps only in-frame clones and is missing some. This table has about 39,000 clones, around 80% appearing once. Sequences were derived from blood, sampled from a patient who underwent chemoradiotherapy. Source of these receptors: a human donor with HPV-associated anogenital cancer. CDR3s include the opening cysteine and the closing phenylalanine or tryptophan. The D gene is left open where the match is weak. Some rows have no size entry. The others give once, few or many, or a class for an expanded clone.

clone_size	v_call	d_call	j_call	cdr3_nt	cdr3_aa
.	TRBV10-2	TRBD2	TRBJ2-5	TGCGCCAGCAGGCCCCCTGGCGGGGGGGCTTTGGAGACCCAGTACTTC	CASRPPGGGALETQYF
once	TRBV30	.	TRBJ1-6	TGTGCCTGGAGTAATTCGAGGAATTCACCCCTCCACTTT	CAWSNSRNSPLHF
.	TRBV9	TRBD1	TRBJ1-2	TGTGCCAGCAGCGTAGGGGACAGCGGATCGACTAAATTTAACTATGGCTACACCTTC	CASSVGDSGSTKFNYGYTF
.	TRBV10-3	TRBD1	TRBJ1-5	TGTGCCACTACGGGACAGGGTGATCAGCCCCAGCATTTT	CATTGQGDQPQHF
.	TRBV5-1	.	TRBJ2-1	TGCGCCAGCAGCAGCCCGACAGGTGATTCCTACAATGAGCAGTTCTTC	CASSSPTGDSYNEQFF
few	TRBV2	.	TRBJ1-4	TGTGCCAGCACCCGGGCGGCAACTAATGAAAAACTGTTTTTT	CASTRAATNEKLFF
.	TRBV10-1	.	TRBJ1-2	TGCGCCAGCAGTGATTACCGGGAGGGCTACACCTTC	CASSDYREGYTF
.	TRBV10-3	TRBD2	TRBJ2-3	TGTGCCATCAGAAAAGTAGGGACTAGCGGGGCGGATACGCAGTATTTT	CAIRKVGTSGADTQYF
.	TRBV5-1	TRBD2	TRBJ2-5	TGCGCCAGCAGCTCGGCTAGCGGAGTAGAGACCCAGTACTTC	CASSSASGVETQYF
.	TRBV6-4	TRBD2	TRBJ2-5	TGTGCCAGCAGTGAGTCGGCCGGGACTAGCGGAGAGACCCAGTACTTC	CASSESAGTSGETQYF
.	TRBV7-9	TRBD1	TRBJ2-7	TGTGCCAGCAGCTCCCAACAGGGGGGAGAGTACGAGCAGTACTTC	CASSSQQGGEYEQYF
few	TRBV2	.	TRBJ2-3	TGTGCCAGCAGCCCCCCGTTCACAGATACGCAGTATTTT	CASSPPFTDTQYF
.	TRBV7-2	TRBD2	TRBJ2-7	TGTGCCAGCGGCACGGGGGGCTCCTACGAGCAGTACTTC	CASGTGGSYEQYF
.	TRBV2	.	TRBJ1-5	TGTGCCAGCAGTGTGACAGGTAGCAATCAGCCCCAGCATTTT	CASSVTGSNQPQHF
.	TRBV11-2	TRBD1	TRBJ1-3	TGTGCCAGCAGCCCGGGACAGTTCTCTGGAAACACCATATATTTT	CASSPGQFSGNTIYF
.	TRBV6-5	.	TRBJ2-3	TGTGCCAGCAGCCGGACTAGCACAGATACGCAGTATTTT	CASSRTSTDTQYF
.	TRBV5-1	.	TRBJ1-1	TGCGCCAGCAGCTTGCAAGGGGGCACTGAAGCTTTCTTT	CASSLQGGTEAFF
.	TRBV5-1	TRBD1	TRBJ2-3	TGCGCCAGCAGCCTACAGGGGACCCTAACAGATACGCAGTATTTT	CASSLQGTLTDTQYF
few	TRBV2	.	TRBJ1-6	TGTGCCAGCAAAACCGATTATAATTCACCCCTCCACTTT	CASKTDYNSPLHF
.	TRBV18	.	TRBJ2-2	TGTGCCAGCTCACCAGCAGGGCACACCGGGGAGCTGTTTTTT	CASSPAGHTGELFF
once	TRBV18	TRBD2	TRBJ2-5	TGTGCCAGCTCCGGACTAGCGGGGGGTATCGGAGAGACCCAGTACTTC	CASSGLAGGIGETQYF
.	TRBV27	TRBD2	TRBJ2-7	TGTGCCAGCAGTTTCTTCGCGGGGGGTGGGGAGCAGTACTTC	CASSFFAGGGEQYF
few	TRBV19	TRBD1	TRBJ1-5	TGTGCCAGTAGTCTCACCGGGACAGGGTTCGATAGCAATCAGCCCCAGCATTTT	CASSLTGTGFDSNQPQHF
.	TRBV7-2	TRBD2	TRBJ2-1	TGTGCCAGCAGCTTAGGCGGGGGGGTGTACAATGAGCAGTTCTTC	CASSLGGGVYNEQFF
.	TRBV19	.	TRBJ2-1	TGTGCCAGTAGTGCCACTGATCCATCCCCCCAGTTCTTC	CASSATDPSPQFF
.	TRBV14	.	TRBJ1-1	TGTGCCAGCAGCCAGGCGGGGTCCGCTGAAGCTTTCTTT	CASSQAGSAEAFF
.	TRBV5-1	.	TRBJ2-5	TGCGCCAGCAGCGTAGCGGGACAGAAAGAGACCCAGTACTTC	CASSVAGQKETQYF
.	TRBV19	.	TRBJ2-7	TGTGCCAGTAAGCGGGCCGGGGGCCACGAGCAGTACTTC	CASKRAGGHEQYF
.	TRBV28	.	TRBJ1-2	TGTGCCAGCAGTTCCTCGGGACATGGGGGCTACACCTTC	CASSSSGHGGYTF
.	TRBV4-3	.	TRBJ2-2	TGCGCCAGCAGCCGCCTAAGTGGCGGCTTTAGCACCGGGGAGCTGTTTTTT	CASSRLSGGFSTGELFF
few	TRBV27	.	TRBJ1-6	TGTGCCAGCAGTTCCCAGTATAATTCACCCCTCCACTTT	CASSSQYNSPLHF
.	TRBV7-3	.	TRBJ2-2	TGTGCCAGCCTCCTCGGGGCCGCCGGGGAGCTGTTTTTT	CASLLGAAGELFF
.	TRBV9	.	TRBJ2-5	TGTGCCAGCAGCGAGGGGGAACTAGCTCGAGAGACCCAGTACTTC	CASSEGELARETQYF
.	TRBV29-1	TRBD1	TRBJ1-2	TGCAGCGTTGAAGATTTTCAGGGGGACTATGGCTACACCTTC	CSVEDFQGDYGYTF
.	TRBV2	.	TRBJ1-4	TGTGCCAGCAGTGAAAGGTCGACTAATGAAAAACTGTTTTTT	CASSERSTNEKLFF
.	TRBV19	.	TRBJ2-3	TGTGCCAGTAGGAGGCAGGGCACAGATACGCAGTATTTT	CASRRQGTDTQYF
.	TRBV5-4	TRBD2	TRBJ2-1	TGTGCCAGCAGCATCGGACTAGCGGGGGGGCCCGGGAATGAGCAGTTCTTC	CASSIGLAGGPGNEQFF
.	TRBV2	.	TRBJ2-1	TGTGCCAGCAGTGAAGTGGGGACCTACAATGAGCAGTTCTTC	CASSEVGTYNEQFF
.	TRBV10-1	.	TRBJ2-1	TGCGCCAATGTCGGGGGAGATGAGCAGTTCTTC	CANVGGDEQFF
.	TRBV5-4	TRBD2	TRBJ2-3	TGTGCCAGCAGCTCGGGAGGGGGGCGGACAGATACGCAGTATTTT	CASSSGGGRTDTQYF
.	TRBV9	.	TRBJ2-1	TGTGCCAGCAGCTCAACAGGGCCCCCACACAATGAGCAGTTCTTC	CASSSTGPPHNEQFF
.	TRBV30	TRBD1	TRBJ1-6	TGTGCCTGGCGCCACAGGGGTAATTCACCCCTCCACTTT	CAWRHRGNSPLHF
.	TRBV5-5	TRBD2	TRBJ2-5	TGTGCCAGCAGCTCCCCCAGCGGGGCCCAAGAGACCCAGTACTTC	CASSSPSGAQETQYF
.	TRBV29-1	.	TRBJ1-1	TGCAGCGTTGCCGGGACAACCACTGAAGCTTTCTTT	CSVAGTTTEAFF
.	TRBV30	TRBD1	TRBJ1-5	TGTGCCTGGAGCCCTGGACAGGGGGGCAATCAGCCCCAGCATTTT	CAWSPGQGGNQPQHF
.	TRBV10-2	.	TRBJ1-6	TGCGCCAGCAGGGACGGGAGCTCCTATAATTCACCCCTCCACTTT	CASRDGSSYNSPLHF
once	TRBV19	.	TRBJ1-2	.	CASSSIRARDNYGYTF
.	TRBV7-2	.	TRBJ2-7	TGTGCCAGCAGTCCGCCCTTTGGCGAGCAGTACTTC	CASSPPFGEQYF
few	TRBV19	.	TRBJ1-6	TGTGCCAGTAGTGGGGGACTTGGATATAATTCACCCCTCCACTTT	CASSGGLGYNSPLHF
.	TRBV4-3	.	TRBJ2-2	TGCGCCAGCAGCCATCACTTAGACAGAGAGAACACCGGGGAGCTGTTTTTT	CASSHHLDRENTGELFF
.	TRBV7-8	TRBD1	TRBJ2-5	TGTGCCAGCAGCAAGAATCCGGGACAGGGGATCCAAGAGACCCAGTACTTC	CASSKNPGQGIQETQYF
.	TRBV25-1	.	TRBJ1-5	TGTGCCAGCAGACCAGGGGCAGGGAATCAGCCCCAGCATTTT	CASRPGAGNQPQHF
once	TRBV5-1	TRBD2	TRBJ2-5	TGCGCCAGCAGCTTCGGGACTAGCGGCCCGGAGACCCAGTACTTC	CASSFGTSGPETQYF
.	TRBV5-4	.	TRBJ1-5	TGTGCCAGCAGCATGCGAGGCTCTAATCAGCCCCAGCATTTT	CASSMRGSNQPQHF